This TCR beta chain stems from a study of blood T cells in healthy people across ages. This clonotype was seen a few times. The antigen is not known. Overall study findings and caveats: The recorded TCR beta diversity per million T cells decreased in a roughly linear manner with age.

This CDR3 comprises 16 residues. Germline V gives CDR1 SEHNR, CDR2 FQNEAQ (reference sequence). Trimming shortened V by 0 bases and J by 8 bases, and 17 bases separated the two germline ends. A J-beta primer mix and a sample-barcoded 5' primer were used in a second PCR of roughly 6 to 11 cycles. Researchers report that a template-switch adaptor with 12 random nucleotides tagged each cDNA molecule. TCRdb reanalysed the 5' RACE reads using MiXCR and keeps one entry per CDR3 protein. Of fewer than 900,000 distinct CDR3 sequences detected, around half appear once; the ten largest clones hold under 35%. The source material was blood. The rearrangement links TRBV7-9 to TRBJ2-1; D not certain. This sequence originates from a woman in her sixties in good health. The CDR3 coding sequence is TGTGCCAGCAGCTTAGCGGCTGGAGTAGTTCATCATGAGCAGTTCTTC. Its protein product is CASSLAAGVVHHEQFF.